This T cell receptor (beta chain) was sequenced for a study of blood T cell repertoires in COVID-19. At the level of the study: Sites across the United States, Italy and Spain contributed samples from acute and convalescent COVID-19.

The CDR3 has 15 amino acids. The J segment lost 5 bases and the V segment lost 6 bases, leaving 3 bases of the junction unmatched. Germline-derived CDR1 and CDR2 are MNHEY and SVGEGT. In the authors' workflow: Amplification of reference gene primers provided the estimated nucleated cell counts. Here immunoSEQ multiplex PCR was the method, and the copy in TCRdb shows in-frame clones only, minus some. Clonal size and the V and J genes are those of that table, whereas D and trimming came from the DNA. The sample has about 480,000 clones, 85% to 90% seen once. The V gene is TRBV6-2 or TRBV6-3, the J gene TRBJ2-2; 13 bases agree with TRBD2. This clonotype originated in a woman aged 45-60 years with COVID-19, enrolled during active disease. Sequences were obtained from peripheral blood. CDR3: CASSLLAGGTGELFF. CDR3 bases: TGTGCCAGCAGCCTACTAGCGGGGGGGACCGGGGAGCTGTTTTTT.